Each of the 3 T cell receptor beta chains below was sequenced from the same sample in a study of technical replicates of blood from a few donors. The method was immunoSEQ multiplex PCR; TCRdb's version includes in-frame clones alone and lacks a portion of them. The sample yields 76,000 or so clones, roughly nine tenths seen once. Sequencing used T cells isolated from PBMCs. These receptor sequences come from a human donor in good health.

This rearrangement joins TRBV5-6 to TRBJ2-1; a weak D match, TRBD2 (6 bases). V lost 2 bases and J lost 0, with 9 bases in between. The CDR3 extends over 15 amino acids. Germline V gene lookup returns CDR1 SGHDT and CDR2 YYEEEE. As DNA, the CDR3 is TGTGCCAGCAGCTTAGGAGGGAGCTCCTACAATGAGCAGTTCTTC. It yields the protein CASSLGGSSYNEQFF.

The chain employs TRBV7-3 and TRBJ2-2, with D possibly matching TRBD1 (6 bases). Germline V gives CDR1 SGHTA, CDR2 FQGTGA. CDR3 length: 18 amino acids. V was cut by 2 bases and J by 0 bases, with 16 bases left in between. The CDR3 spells CASSLVSGQGTNTGELFF. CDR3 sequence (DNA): TGTGCCAGCAGCTTAGTTAGTGGGCAGGGGACGAACACCGGGGAGCTGTTTTTT. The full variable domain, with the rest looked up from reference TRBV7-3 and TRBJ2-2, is GAGVSQTPSNKVTEKGKYVELRCDPISGHTALYWYRQSLGQGPEFLIYFQGTGAADDSGLPNDRFFAVRPEGSVSTLKIQRTERGDSAVYLCASSLVSGQGTNTGELFFGEGSRLTVL.

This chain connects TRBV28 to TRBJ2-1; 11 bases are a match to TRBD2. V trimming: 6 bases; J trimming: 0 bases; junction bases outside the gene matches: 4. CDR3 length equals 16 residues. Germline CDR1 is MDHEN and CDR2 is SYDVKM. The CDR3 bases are TGTGCCAGCAGATCCACTAGCGGGAGCTCCTACAATGAGCAGTTCTTC. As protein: CASRSTSGSSYNEQFF.